This TCR beta chain was retrieved from a study of blood T cell repertoires in COVID-19. Study-level background: The samples span acute and convalescent COVID-19 from the United States, Italy and Spain. PBMCs, B-cell-depleted T cells, or T cells were the source of the cDNA or gDNA that made up the material.

CDR3 length: 14 residues. V lost 1 base, J lost 2 bases, and 7 bases lay in between. CDR1 is KGHDR and CDR2 is SFDVKD in the germline V gene. Original analysis: Scientists estimated how many nucleated cells there were by amplifying reference gene primers. TCRdb's table, derived via immunoSEQ multiplex PCR, lists solely in-frame clones and lacks some. V, J and clone size derive from that table, while D and trimming were established from the DNA sequence. The sample has roughly 120,000 clones, more than 75% seen once. Material: peripheral blood. The chain has TRBV24-1 and TRBJ1-2; D is perhaps TRBD1 (6 bases). This receptor was identified in a woman in her fifties or sixties with acute or convalescent COVID-19. As DNA, the CDR3 is TGTGCCACCAGTGATTTAGGACAGAACTATGGCTACACCTTC. It specifies CATSDLGQNYGYTF.